This note documents a single TCR beta chain sequence. Its specificity is not known. This sample is part of a study of T-cell memory formation after mild COVID-19. Notes on the study in general: Second-wave clones that peaked on day 37 lacked confirmed SARS-CoV-2 specificity. Of the contracting clones, CD4+ ones lay mainly in CM and EM, and CD8+ ones in EMRA. Day 15 to 85 contractors were CD4/CD8 balanced; later expanders leaned CD4+.

The authors produced TCR alpha and TCR beta cDNA libraries with sample barcodes and UMIs by 5'RACE using constant-segment primers. From the 5' RACE reads, TCRdb called clonotypes with MiXCR, one entry per CDR3 protein. The profile shows roughly 350,000 distinct CDR3 sequences, 25% to 30% of them singletons. The receptor was derived from an adult woman who had mild COVID-19 (a few samples of this study predate the infection). Cell type and time point are not known. Sequenced: PBMCs or a T cell subset sorted from them (not recorded which).

The CDR3, as DNA: TGCAGCGTTGAAGAGGGGGGGGTTGAAGAGACCCAGTACTTC. The encoded protein is CSVEEGGVEETQYF. V usage is TRBV29-1 and J usage is TRBJ2-5, with TRBD2 identical over 7 bases. The germline V gene encodes CDR1 SQVTM and CDR2 ANQGSEA. The trim removed 0 bases at V and 3 bases at J, leaving 4 bases unmatched. The CDR3 is 14 amino acids.